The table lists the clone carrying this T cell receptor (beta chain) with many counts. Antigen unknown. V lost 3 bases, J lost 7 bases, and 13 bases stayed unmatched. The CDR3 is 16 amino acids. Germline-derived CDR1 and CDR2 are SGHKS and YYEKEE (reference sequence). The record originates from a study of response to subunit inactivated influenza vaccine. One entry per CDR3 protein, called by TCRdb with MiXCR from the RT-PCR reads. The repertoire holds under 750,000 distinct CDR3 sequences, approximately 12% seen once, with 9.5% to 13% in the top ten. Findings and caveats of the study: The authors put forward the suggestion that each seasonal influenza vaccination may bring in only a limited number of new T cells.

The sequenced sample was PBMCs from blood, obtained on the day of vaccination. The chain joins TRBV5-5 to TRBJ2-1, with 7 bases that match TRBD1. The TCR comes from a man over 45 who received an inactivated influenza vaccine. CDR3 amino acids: CASSYTGATLLNEQFF. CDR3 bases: TGTGCCAGCAGCTACACAGGGGCCACGTTATTGAATGAGCAGTTCTTC.